Listed here is a single T cell receptor (beta chain). The antigen remains unidentified. Sequenced by immunoSEQ multiplex PCR; TCRdb stores in-frame clones only, minus some. In the table there are tens of thousands of clones, nearly 90% of which are singletons. The source of the sample is a study of OX40 agonist ivuxolimab in advanced cancers. Study-wide points: Normalized T-cell clonal expansion was also low in some nonresponders.

V lost 5 bases, J lost 1 base, and 12 bases lay in between. Germline-derived CDR1 and CDR2 are SGHTS and YDEGEE. CDR3 length: 14 amino acids. Sequenced here: CD4+ or CD8+ T cells sorted from blood, sampled in a trial of the OX40 agonist ivuxolimab. The V and J genes are TRBV5-8 and TRBJ1-1, with D uncertain. The sequence was collected from an adult with an advanced solid tumor such as melanoma, head and neck, liver or kidney cancer. The CDR3 protein is CASSFFPENTEAFF. The CDR3 DNA follows: TGTGCCAGCAGTTTTTTTCCAGAGAACACTGAAGCTTTCTTT. Full variable domain (remainder filled in from reference TRBV5-8 and TRBJ1-1): EAGVTQSPTHLIKTRGQQATLRCSPISGHTSVYWYQQALGLGLQFLLWYDEGEERNRGNFPPRFSGRQFPNYSSELNVNALELEDSALYLCASSFFPENTEAFFGQGTRLTVV.